What follows describes a single T cell receptor (beta chain). The data originate from a study of patients and donors after allogeneic stem cell transplantation. TCRdb recomputed calls from the RT-PCR reads with MiXCR, one row per CDR3 protein. Of some 960,000 distinct CDR3 sequences in the sample, around 17% were seen once. V trimming: 3 bases; J trimming: 4 bases; junction bases outside the gene matches: 9. Germline V gene data show CDR1 as KGHDR and CDR2 as SFDVKD. The CDR3 has 17 residues. V usage is TRBV24-1 and J usage is TRBJ2-1; 9 nucleotides line up with TRBD2. Specimen: blood, either unsorted or a sorted T cell fraction (not recorded which). The TCR was taken from a human donor who was either an allogeneic HSCT recipient or a stem cell or donor lymphocyte infusion donor (not recorded which). It is not recorded whose cells these are; they may come from a transplant donor. The CDR3 DNA sequence: TGTGCCACCAGTGATCCCCGTTCTAGCGGGAAATACAATGAGCAGTTCTTC. Amino acids: CATSDPRSSGKYNEQFF.